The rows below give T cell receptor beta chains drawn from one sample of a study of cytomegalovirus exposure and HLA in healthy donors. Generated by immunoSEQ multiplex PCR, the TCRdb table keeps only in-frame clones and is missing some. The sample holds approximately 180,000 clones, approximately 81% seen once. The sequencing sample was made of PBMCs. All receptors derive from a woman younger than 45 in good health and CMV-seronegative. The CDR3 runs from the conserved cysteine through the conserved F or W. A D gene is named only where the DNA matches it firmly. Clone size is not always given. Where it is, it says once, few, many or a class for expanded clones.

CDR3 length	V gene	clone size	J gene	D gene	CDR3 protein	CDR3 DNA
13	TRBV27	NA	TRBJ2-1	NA	CASSFTYNNEQFF	TGTGCCAGCAGTTTTACCTATAACAATGAGCAGTTCTTC
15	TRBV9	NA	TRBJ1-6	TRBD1	CASSLTQGDSSPLHF	TGTGCCAGCAGCTTAACACAGGGGGATTCCTCACCCCTCCACTTT
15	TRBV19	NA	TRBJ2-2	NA	CASSIQAGMPGELFF	TGTGCCAGTAGTATTCAGGCAGGGATGCCCGGGGAGCTGTTTTTT
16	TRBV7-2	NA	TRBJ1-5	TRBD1	CASSMIGTGRFQPQHF	TGTGCCAGCAGTATGATCGGGACAGGGAGGTTTCAGCCCCAGCATTTT
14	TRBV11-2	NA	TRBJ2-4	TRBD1	CASSLAYEGQDRYF	TGTGCCAGCAGCTTAGCCTATGAGGGACAGGACCGCTACTTC
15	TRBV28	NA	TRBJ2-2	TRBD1	CASSWTGKNTGELFF	TGTGCCAGCAGTTGGACAGGGAAGAACACCGGGGAGCTGTTTTTT
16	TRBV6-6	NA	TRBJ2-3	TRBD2	CASSWRPGGAADTQYF	TGTGCCAGCAGTTGGCGGCCGGGGGGGGCAGCAGATACGCAGTATTTT
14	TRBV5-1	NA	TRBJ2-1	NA	CASFKGGVGNEQFF	TGCGCCAGCTTCAAAGGGGGAGTAGGTAATGAGCAGTTCTTC
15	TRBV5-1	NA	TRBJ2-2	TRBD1	CASSPGTGETGELFF	TGCGCCAGCAGCCCCGGGACAGGGGAAACCGGGGAGCTGTTTTTT
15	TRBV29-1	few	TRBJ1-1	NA	CSVAIGSAGDTEAFF	TGCAGCGTTGCGATAGGGTCCGCGGGGGACACTGAAGCTTTCTTT
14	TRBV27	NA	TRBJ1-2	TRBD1	CASGFGQGDYGYTF	TGTGCCAGCGGTTTCGGACAGGGGGACTATGGCTACACCTTC
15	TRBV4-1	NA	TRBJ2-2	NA	CASSRIPGNTGELFF	TGCGCCAGCAGCCGAATCCCGGGGAACACCGGGGAGCTGTTTTTT
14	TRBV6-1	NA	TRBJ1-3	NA	CASSRESSGNTIYF	TGTGCCAGCAGTCGGGAGAGCTCTGGAAACACCATATATTTT
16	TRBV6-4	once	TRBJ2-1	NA	CASSGVVGRGVNEQFF	TGTGCCAGCAGTGGAGTAGTCGGCAGGGGAGTAAATGAGCAGTTCTTC
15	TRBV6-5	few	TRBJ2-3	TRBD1	CASSQQGAGTDTQYF	TGTGCCAGCAGTCAACAGGGGGCTGGCACAGATACGCAGTATTTT
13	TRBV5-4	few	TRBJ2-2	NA	CASSFSRAGELFF	TGTGCCAGCAGCTTTAGCCGGGCCGGGGAGCTGTTTTTT
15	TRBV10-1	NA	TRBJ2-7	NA	CASSEWAQGRYEQYF	TGCGCCAGCAGTGAGTGGGCTCAGGGGCGATACGAGCAGTACTTC
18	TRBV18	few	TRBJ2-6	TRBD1	CASSPQGQGYSGANVLTF	TGTGCCAGCTCACCACAGGGACAGGGTTACTCTGGGGCCAACGTCCTGACTTTC
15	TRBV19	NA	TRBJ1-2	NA	CASSTQGGGRYGYTF	TGTGCCAGTAGTACTCAGGGAGGAGGGCGCTATGGCTACACCTTC
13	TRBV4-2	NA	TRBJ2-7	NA	CASSQESGEEQYF	TGTGCCAGCAGCCAAGAATCAGGGGAAGAGCAGTACTTC
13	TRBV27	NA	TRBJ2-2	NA	CASSLGPVRELFF	TGTGCCAGCAGTTTAGGTCCAGTCCGGGAGCTGTTTTTT
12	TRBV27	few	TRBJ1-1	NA	CASSGGITEAFF	TGTGCCAGCTCGGGGGGGATCACTGAAGCTTTCTTT
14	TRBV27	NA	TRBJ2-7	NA	CASSLGAAPYEQYF	TGTGCCAGCAGTTTAGGTGCGGCCCCCTACGAGCAGTACTTC
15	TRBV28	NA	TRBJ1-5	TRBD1	CASSLGTGSNQPQHF	TGTGCCAGCAGTTTGGGGACAGGGAGCAATCAGCCCCAGCATTTT
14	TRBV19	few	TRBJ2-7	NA	CASSILDRDYEQYF	TGTGCCAGTAGTATACTTGACAGAGACTACGAGCAGTACTTC
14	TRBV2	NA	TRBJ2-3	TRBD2	CASGTSGNTDTQYF	TGTGCCAGCGGGACTAGCGGGAACACAGATACGCAGTATTTT
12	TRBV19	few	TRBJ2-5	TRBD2	CASSVTSGPQYF	TGTGCCAGTAGTGTAACTAGCGGGCCCCAGTACTTC
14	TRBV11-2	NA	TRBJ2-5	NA	CASSLARDRETQYF	TGTGCCAGCAGCTTAGCGAGGGATCGGGAGACCCAGTACTTC
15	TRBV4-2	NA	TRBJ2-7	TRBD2	CASSPGLAGAYEQYF	TGTGCCAGCAGCCCTGGACTAGCGGGCGCCTACGAGCAGTACTTC
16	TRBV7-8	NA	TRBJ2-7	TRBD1	CASSFSLGTVPYEQYF	TGTGCCAGCAGCTTTAGCCTGGGGACAGTCCCCTACGAGCAGTACTTC
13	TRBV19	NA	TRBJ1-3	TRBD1	CASADRGKNTIYF	TGTGCCAGTGCGGACAGGGGTAAAAACACCATATATTTT
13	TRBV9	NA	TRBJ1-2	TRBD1	CASGQTGDYGYTF	TGTGCCAGCGGCCAGACAGGGGACTATGGCTACACCTTC
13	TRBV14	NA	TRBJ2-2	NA	CASSQQGYGELFF	TGTGCCAGCAGCCAACAGGGTTACGGGGAGCTGTTTTTT
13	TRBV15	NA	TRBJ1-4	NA	CATSNRYNEKLFF	TGTGCCACCAGTAACAGATACAATGAAAAACTGTTTTTT
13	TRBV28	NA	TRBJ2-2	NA	CASSETRTGELFF	TGTGCCAGCAGTGAGACTAGGACCGGGGAGCTGTTTTTT
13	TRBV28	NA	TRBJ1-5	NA	CASSRGGGQPQHF	TGTGCCAGCTCCCGGGGGGGAGGTCAGCCCCAGCATTTT